A selection of T cell receptor beta chains follows, all from one sample in a study of blood T cell repertoires in COVID-19. Only in-frame clones appear in the TCRdb table, and some are missing; sequencing was by immunoSEQ multiplex PCR. The sample consists of hundreds of thousands of clones, roughly 87% of them appearing once. Sequenced input: PBMCs or T cells enriched from blood (not recorded which). The source of these receptors is a woman between 18 and 29 years old with acute COVID-19. The CDR3 runs from the conserved cysteine through the conserved F or W. D genes are given only for firm matches. Only part of the rows carry a size: once, few, many, or a class if the clone is expanded.

TRBJ2-7,TRBV9,once,-,TGTGCCAGCAGCCCCAGGAGGGGGCTTGTGGTCGACGAGCAGTACTTC,CASSPRRGLVVDEQYF
TRBJ2-7,TRBV5-5,-,-,TGTGCCAGCAGCTTGTTAGCCACCTACAAGCAGTACTTC,CASSLLATYKQYF
TRBJ1-1,TRBV28,-,-,TGTGCCAGCAGGATTACAGGGCACACTGAAGCTTTCTTT,CASRITGHTEAFF
TRBJ2-7,TRBV7-6,-,-,TGTGCCAGCAGCTCCCCACGGGACTCCGCCTACGAGCAGTACTTC,CASSSPRDSAYEQYF
TRBJ1-3,TRBV29-1,-,TRBD1,TGCAGCGCCGGAGGAGGGGGCTACTCTGGAAACACCATATATTTT,CSAGGGGYSGNTIYF
TRBJ1-5,TRBV19,-,-,TGTGCCAGTAGCCCCGTCAGCAATCAGCCCCAGCATTTT,CASSPVSNQPQHF
TRBJ1-1,TRBV5-1,-,TRBD1,TGCGCCAGCAGCAACAGGGGGACGAACACTGAAGCTTTCTTT,CASSNRGTNTEAFF
TRBJ2-3,TRBV14,-,-,TGTGCCAGCAGCCAAGGGGGAGCCGATACGCAGTATTTT,CASSQGGADTQYF
TRBJ1-1,TRBV5-1,once,-,TGCGCCAGCAGTTGGACAGTCATGAACACTGAAGCTTTCTTT,CASSWTVMNTEAFF
TRBJ2-3,TRBV7-7,-,-,TGTGCTAGCAGCGTTGGAGAGCGATCCGATACGCAGTATTTT,CASSVGERSDTQYF
TRBJ1-1,TRBV2,-,-,TGTGCCAGCGTAAGGGGCGGGAAGACTGAAGCTTTCTTT,CASVRGGKTEAFF
TRBJ2-5,TRBV9,-,TRBD1,TGTGCCAGCAGCGCAACGGGACAGGTCAGAGAGACCCAGTACTTC,CASSATGQVRETQYF
TRBJ1-5,TRBV28,-,-,TGTGCCAGCAGCTTCGCACTTCAGCCCCAGCATTTT,CASSFALQPQHF
TRBJ1-6,TRBV19,-,TRBD1,TGTGCCAGTAGTATCGGACAGGGCCGCTCACCCCTCCACTTT,CASSIGQGRSPLHF
TRBJ2-2,TRBV27,-,TRBD2,TGTGCCAGCAGGCGCCTAGCGGGGGGTACGAACACCGGGGAGCTGTTTTTT,CASRRLAGGTNTGELFF
TRBJ1-1,TRBV27,-,-,TGTGCCAGCAGTTTGGCAGGGTGGGATATGAACACTGAAGCTTTCTTT,CASSLAGWDMNTEAFF
TRBJ2-5,TRBV6-2/TRBV6-3,-,-,TGTGCCAGCAGTGGGACAGGCGGGGGTTGGGAGACCCAGTACTTC,CASSGTGGGWETQYF
TRBJ1-5,TRBV28,-,-,TGTGCCAGCAGTCGAACAGATCTTAGCAATCAGCCCCAGCATTTT,CASSRTDLSNQPQHF
TRBJ1-5,TRBV5-6,-,-,TGTGCCAGCAGCTCGTCTCGAAACGGGCCCCAGCATTTT,CASSSSRNGPQHF
TRBJ2-7,TRBV27,once,TRBD2,TGTGCCAGCAGTATATTGACTAGCGGGGGATCCTACGAGCAGTACTTC,CASSILTSGGSYEQYF
TRBJ2-3,TRBV7-5,once,-,TGTGCCAGAGCGGGGGGGACAGATACGCAGTATTTT,CARAGGTDTQYF
TRBJ2-1,TRBV30,-,TRBD1,TGTGCCTGGAGTGGGACAGGGGGCTCCTACAATGAGCAGTTCTTC,CAWSGTGGSYNEQFF
TRBJ1-1,TRBV5-1,-,-,TGCGCCAGCAGCTTACAGGCGAACACTGAAGCTTTCTTT,CASSLQANTEAFF
TRBJ1-1,TRBV11-2,once,TRBD1,TGTGCCAGCAGCTTATCAGGGGGGAACACTGAAGCTTTCTTT,CASSLSGGNTEAFF
TRBJ1-2,TRBV7-2,-,-,TGTGCCAGCAGCTTAGTCCGGAACGAGGGAGGAGGCTACACCTTC,CASSLVRNEGGGYTF
TRBJ2-1,TRBV4-3,-,-,TGCGCCAGCAGCCAAGACGCGGCTTCCTACAATGAGCAGTTCTTC,CASSQDAASYNEQFF
TRBJ1-4,TRBV10-2,few,TRBD1,TGCGCCAGCAGTGAAGACAGGGTATATGAAAAACTGTTTTTT,CASSEDRVYEKLFF
TRBJ2-3,TRBV9,many,TRBD2,TGTGCCAGCAGCGTAGAGGAGCTAGCGGCTAGCACAGATACGCAGTATTTT,CASSVEELAASTDTQYF
TRBJ1-1,TRBV27,-,TRBD1,TGTGCCAGCAGGAAGGGGGCGCGAATCACTGAAGCTTTCTTT,CASRKGARITEAFF
TRBJ1-5,TRBV27,few,TRBD1,TGTGCCAGCAGTCCGACAGGGGGCAATCAGCCCCAGCATTTT,CASSPTGGNQPQHF
TRBJ2-7,TRBV29-1,-,TRBD1,TGCAGCGTTGGGACAGGGAGCTACGAGCAGTACTTC,CSVGTGSYEQYF
TRBJ1-6,TRBV6-5,-,-,TGTGCCAGCAGTTATGCGGGGCGTTCACCCCTCCACTTT,CASSYAGRSPLHF
TRBJ1-2,TRBV5-1,-,-,TGCGCCAGCAGCTTGGAGGACATTTACTTTGGCTACACCTTC,CASSLEDIYFGYTF
TRBJ1-2,TRBV5-4,once,TRBD1,TGTGCCAGCAGCTATACAGGGGGCTTGTCTGGCTACACCTTC,CASSYTGGLSGYTF
TRBJ1-3,TRBV5-1,-,-,TGCGCCAGCAGCTTGGCGGGGGTTGGAAACACCATATATTTT,CASSLAGVGNTIYF
TRBJ2-7,TRBV30,-,TRBD2,TGTGCCTGGGCCCGTAGCGGGGGTTACGAGCAGTACTTC,CAWARSGGYEQYF
TRBJ2-1,TRBV7-2,-,TRBD2,TGTGCCAGCAGCTTTAGCAGCGGGAGGGCCAGGGGGAATGAGCAGTTCTTC,CASSFSSGRARGNEQFF
TRBJ2-7,TRBV10-1,-,-,TGCGCCAGCAGTGAGGGAGGTGGATACGAGCAGTACTTC,CASSEGGGYEQYF
TRBJ2-3,TRBV19,-,-,TGTGCCAGTAGTATGGGTCGGCCCTTGGGGCCAGATACGCAGTATTTT,CASSMGRPLGPDTQYF
TRBJ1-2,TRBV18,-,TRBD1,TGTGCCAGCTCACCAATCGGACAGGGTCCAGCCGACTATGGCTACACCTTC,CASSPIGQGPADYGYTF
TRBJ1-1,TRBV2,-,-,TGTGCCAGCAGTGAAGCCGGGAACACTGAAGCTTTCTTT,CASSEAGNTEAFF
TRBJ2-7,TRBV7-8,once,-,TGTGCCAGCAGCTTAGTCAGGGTCCACTACGAGCAGTACTTC,CASSLVRVHYEQYF
TRBJ2-2,TRBV3-1/TRBV3-2,once,-,TGTGCCAGCAGCTCAGTCCTCACAGGGACCGGGGAGCTGTTTTTT,CASSSVLTGTGELFF
TRBJ1-3,TRBV9,-,-,TGTGCCAGCAGCGCGGACGGGGTTTGGGGAAACACCATATATTTT,CASSADGVWGNTIYF
TRBJ1-2,TRBV14,-,-,TGTGCCAGCAGCCATTCGGGATATGGCTACACCTTC,CASSHSGYGYTF
TRBJ2-3,TRBV11-3,-,TRBD1,TGTGCCAGCAGCTCACGGGGACAGGGGGCGGGAGATACGCAGTATTTT,CASSSRGQGAGDTQYF
TRBJ2-7,TRBV19,-,TRBD2,TGTGCCAGTAGAGCCCGCGTGACTGGACTAGCCTACGAGCAGTACTTC,CASRARVTGLAYEQYF
TRBJ2-7,TRBV5-6,-,TRBD2,TGTGCCAGCAGCCCTAGCGGGAGGGTCGACGAGCAGTACTTC,CASSPSGRVDEQYF